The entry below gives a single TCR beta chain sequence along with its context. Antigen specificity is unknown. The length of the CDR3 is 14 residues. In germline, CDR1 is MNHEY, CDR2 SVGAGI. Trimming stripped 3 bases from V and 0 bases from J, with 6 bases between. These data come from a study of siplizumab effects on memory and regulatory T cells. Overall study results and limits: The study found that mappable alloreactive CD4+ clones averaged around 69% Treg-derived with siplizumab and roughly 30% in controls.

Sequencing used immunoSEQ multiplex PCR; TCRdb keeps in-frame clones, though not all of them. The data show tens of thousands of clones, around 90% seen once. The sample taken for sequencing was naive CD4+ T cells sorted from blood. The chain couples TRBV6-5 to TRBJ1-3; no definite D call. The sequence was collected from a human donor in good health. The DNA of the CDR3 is TGTGCCAGCAGTTATGGGGTCTCTGGAAACACCATATATTTT. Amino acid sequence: CASSYGVSGNTIYF.